Listed here is a single T cell receptor beta chain. The record originates from a study of T cells of healthy individuals. TCRdb passed the 5' RACE reads through MiXCR, listing each CDR3 protein once. The sample has about 96,000 distinct CDR3 sequences; about 16% are singletons. Germline V gene data show CDR1 as SGHRS and CDR2 as YFSETQ. V was trimmed by 2 bases and J by 4 bases, leaving 9 bases between them. This CDR3 has 13 residues. The receptor was derived from a human donor in good health. This chain joins TRBV5-1 and TRBJ2-5; tentatively, D is TRBD1 or TRBD2 (5 bases each). The CDR3 here is CASSFEGPETQYF. For the CDR3, the DNA is TGCGCCAGCAGCTTTGAGGGACCAGAGACCCAGTACTTC.